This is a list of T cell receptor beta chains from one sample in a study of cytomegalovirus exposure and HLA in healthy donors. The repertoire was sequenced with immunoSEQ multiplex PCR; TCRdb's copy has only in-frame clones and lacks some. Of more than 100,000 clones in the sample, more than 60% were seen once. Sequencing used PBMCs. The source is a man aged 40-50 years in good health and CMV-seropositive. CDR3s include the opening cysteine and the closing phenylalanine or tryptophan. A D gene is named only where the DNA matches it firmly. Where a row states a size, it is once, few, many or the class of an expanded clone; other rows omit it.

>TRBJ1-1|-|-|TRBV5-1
TGCGCCAGCAGCCCTAATCCCCGGGTGAACACTGAAGCTTTCTTT
CASSPNPRVNTEAFF
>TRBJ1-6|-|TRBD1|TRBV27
TGTGCCAGCAGTTTATGGGCGACAGGGGGTTCGTCCTATAATTCACCCCTCCACTTT
CASSLWATGGSSYNSPLHF
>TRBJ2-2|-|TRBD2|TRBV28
TGTGCCAGCAACTCCCCGGGGGGGCCGAACACCGGGGAGCTGTTTTTT
CASNSPGGPNTGELFF
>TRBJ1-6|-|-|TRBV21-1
TGTGCCAGCAGCGCTGTTCTGACAGGGGTCAATTCACCCCTCCACTTT
CASSAVLTGVNSPLHF
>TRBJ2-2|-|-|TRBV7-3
TGTGCCAGCAGCTCCCTCGCAGGGTCCGGGGAGCTGTTTTTT
CASSSLAGSGELFF
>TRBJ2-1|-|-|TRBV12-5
TGTGCTAGTGGTTCGGACTTGCTTGAGCAGTTCTTC
CASGSDLLEQFF
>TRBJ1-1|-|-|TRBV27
TGTGCCAGCAGTCCCTTATCGGGAGGGCGGTTTAGGGCCGTGGGCACTGAAGCTTTCTTT
CASSPLSGGRFRAVGTEAFF
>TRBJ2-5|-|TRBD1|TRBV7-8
TGTGCCAGCAGCTTAGCGACAGGGGGGCAAGAGACCCAGTACTTC
CASSLATGGQETQYF
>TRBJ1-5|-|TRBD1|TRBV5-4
TGTGCCAGCAGCTTGGACAGGGGTAGCAATCAGCCCCAGCATTTT
CASSLDRGSNQPQHF
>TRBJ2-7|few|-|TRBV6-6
TGTGCCAGCAGACTCGACTACGAGCAGTACTTC
CASRLDYEQYF
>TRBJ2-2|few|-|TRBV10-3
TGTGCCACGTCCGTGGTGACTAGTAACACCGGGGAGCTGTTTTTT
CATSVVTSNTGELFF
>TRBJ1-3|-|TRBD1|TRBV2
TGTGCCAGCAGCCCGGACAGGGACTCTGGAAACACCATATATTTT
CASSPDRDSGNTIYF
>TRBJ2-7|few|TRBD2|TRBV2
TGTGCCAGCAGTCAAACTAGCGGCTATCTCTACGAGCAGTACTTC
CASSQTSGYLYEQYF
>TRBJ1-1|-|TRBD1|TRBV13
TGTGCCAGCAGCCGTTTGGACAGGCACATGAACACTGAAGCTTTCTTT
CASSRLDRHMNTEAFF
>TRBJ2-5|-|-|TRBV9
TGTGCCAGCAGCGTAGGGATGACTGCAGGGGAGACCCAGTACTTC
CASSVGMTAGETQYF
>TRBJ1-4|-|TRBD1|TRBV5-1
TGCGCCAGCAGCTTGGGGACAGGTGGTGGTGAAAAACTGTTTTTT
CASSLGTGGGEKLFF
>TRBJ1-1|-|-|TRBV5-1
TGCGCCAGCAGCAAGACACAGAGGGTAAATACTGAAGCTTTCTTT
CASSKTQRVNTEAFF
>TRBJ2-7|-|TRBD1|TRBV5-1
TGCGCCAGCAGCCGGGACAGCCGCTCCTACGAGCAGTACTTC
CASSRDSRSYEQYF
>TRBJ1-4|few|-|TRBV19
TGTGCCAGTAGTATGCGATCCGCTACTAATGAAAAACTGTTTTTT
CASSMRSATNEKLFF
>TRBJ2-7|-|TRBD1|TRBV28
TGTGCCAGCGTCTCGGGACAGACTTTTCCCTACGAGCAGTACTTC
CASVSGQTFPYEQYF
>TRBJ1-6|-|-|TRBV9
TGTGCCAGCAGCGTGGGTAACAGGGATCGTTCACCCCTCCACTTT
CASSVGNRDRSPLHF
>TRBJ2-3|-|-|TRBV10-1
TGCGCCAGCAGTGAGGAGGCAGTGGATACGCAGTATTTT
CASSEEAVDTQYF
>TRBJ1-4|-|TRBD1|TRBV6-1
TGTGCCAGCAGTGTTCGGACAGGGGAACTTCGAGGGCTGTTTTTT
CASSVRTGELRGLFF
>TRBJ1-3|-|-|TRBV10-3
TGTGCCATCGCTAGCTCTGGAAACACCATATATTTT
CAIASSGNTIYF
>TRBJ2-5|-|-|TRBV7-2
TGTGCCAGCAGCTTAGAAGTCGAGCGTGAGACCCAGTACTTC
CASSLEVERETQYF
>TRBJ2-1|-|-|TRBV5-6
TGTGCCAGCAGCTTATATTCGACTAGTTCGACCAATGAGCAGTTCTTC
CASSLYSTSSTNEQFF
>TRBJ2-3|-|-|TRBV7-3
TGTGCCAGCAGCTTAACAGCTCAGGGGACCTCAGATACGCAGTATTTT
CASSLTAQGTSDTQYF
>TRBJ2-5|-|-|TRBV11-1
TGTGCCAGCAGCTTCAGAAACCAAGAGACCCAGTACTTC
CASSFRNQETQYF